This T cell receptor beta chain was retrieved from a study of blood T cell repertoires in COVID-19. In the authors' workflow: Amplification with reference gene primers provided the estimates of nucleated cell counts. Produced via immunoSEQ multiplex PCR; TCRdb's table is partial and in-frame only. V, J and clone size are taken as reported in that table, and D and trimming were inferred from the DNA itself. The profile covers almost 250,000 clones, with more than 85% appearing a single time and around 4% taken by the ten largest. This CDR3 contains 16 residues. CDR1 is LNHDA, CDR2 SQIVND, per germline (reference sequence). V was clipped by 5 bases and J by 5 bases; unmatched bases: 9. Donors of Cohort 3 who recovered were those that had two negative PCRs, clearance, or symptom resolution.

The sequence was obtained from a woman in her thirties who had recovered from COVID-19. The V gene is TRBV19, the J gene TRBJ2-5, with TRBD2 identical over 12 bases. Specimen: PBMCs or T cells enriched from blood (not recorded which). CDR3 protein: CASSSLLAGGMETQYF. Here the CDR3 DNA reads TGTGCCAGTAGTTCCCTTCTAGCGGGAGGGATGGAGACCCAGTACTTC. The whole variable domain, remainder taken from reference TRBV19 and TRBJ2-5, is DGGITQSPKYLFRKEGQNVTLSCEQNLNHDAMYWYRQDPGQGLRLIYYSQIVNDFQKGDIAEGYSVSREKKESFPLTVTSAQKNPTAFYLCASSSLLAGGMETQYFGPGTRLLVL.